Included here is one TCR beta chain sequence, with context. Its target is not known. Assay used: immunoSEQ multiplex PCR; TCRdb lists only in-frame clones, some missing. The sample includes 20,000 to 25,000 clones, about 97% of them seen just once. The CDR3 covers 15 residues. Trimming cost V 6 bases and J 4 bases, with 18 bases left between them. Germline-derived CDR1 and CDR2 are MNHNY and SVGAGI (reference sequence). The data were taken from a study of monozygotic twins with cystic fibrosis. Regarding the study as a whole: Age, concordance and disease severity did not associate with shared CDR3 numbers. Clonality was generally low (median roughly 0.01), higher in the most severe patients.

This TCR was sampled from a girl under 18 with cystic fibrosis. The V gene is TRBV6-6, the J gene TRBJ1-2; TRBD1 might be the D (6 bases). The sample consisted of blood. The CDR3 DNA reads TGTGCCAGCAGCTACGGACAGAGGGAGTCCTATGGCTACACCTTC. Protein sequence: CASSYGQRESYGYTF.